This entry is about one TCR beta chain. The sample belongs to a study of blood T cell repertoires in COVID-19. Whole-study context: Samples came from the United States, Italy and Spain, spanning acute and convalescent COVID-19. In each case, the material was cDNA or gDNA derived from T cells, B-cell-depleted T cells, or PBMCs.

The CDR3 totals 14 residues. V was cut by 6 bases and J by 0 bases, with 10 bases left in between. Germline values: CDR1 SEHNR, CDR2 FQNEAQ (reference sequence). Per the original data handling: Estimates of nucleated cell counts were drawn from the amplification of reference gene primers. Sequencing used immunoSEQ multiplex PCR; TCRdb keeps in-frame clones, though not all of them. The V and J calls and clone size come from that table; D and trimming were worked out from the DNA. The sample has some 250,000 clones; approximately 82% are singletons. The specimen sequenced was peripheral blood. The TCR originated in a man older than 75 with acute or convalescent COVID-19. J is TRBJ2-3 and V is TRBV7-9; no clear D gene. The CDR3 DNA reads as TGTGCCAGCAGGCATATCAGAAGCACAGATACGCAGTATTTT. This sequence encodes CASRHIRSTDTQYF.